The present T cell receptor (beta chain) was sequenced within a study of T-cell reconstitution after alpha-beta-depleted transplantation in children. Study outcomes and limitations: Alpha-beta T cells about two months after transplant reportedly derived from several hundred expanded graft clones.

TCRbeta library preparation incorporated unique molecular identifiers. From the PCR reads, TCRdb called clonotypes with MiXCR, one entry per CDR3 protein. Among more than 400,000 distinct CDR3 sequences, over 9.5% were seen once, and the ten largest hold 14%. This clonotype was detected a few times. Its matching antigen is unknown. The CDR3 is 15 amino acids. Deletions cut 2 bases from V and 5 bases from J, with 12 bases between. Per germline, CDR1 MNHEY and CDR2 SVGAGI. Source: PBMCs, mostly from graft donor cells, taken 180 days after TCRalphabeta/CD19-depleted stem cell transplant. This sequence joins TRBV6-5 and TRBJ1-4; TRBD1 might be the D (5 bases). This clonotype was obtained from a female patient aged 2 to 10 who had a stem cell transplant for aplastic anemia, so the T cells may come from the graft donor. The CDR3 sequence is CASSYLGLLNEKLFF. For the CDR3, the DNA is TGTGCCAGCAGTTACCTGGGGCTTTTAAATGAAAAACTGTTTTTT.